What follows are 13 T cell receptor beta chains derived from one specimen sequenced in a study of shared clonotypes between healthy human individuals. Here immunoSEQ multiplex PCR was the method, and the copy in TCRdb shows in-frame clones only, minus some. The table has 450,000 to 500,000 clones, about 85% seen once; the top ten hold roughly 12%. Sequencing was carried out using PBMCs. These receptors were taken from a woman in her thirties or forties in good health. Some clones in this sample may be carry-over from other donors' samples.

The chain couples TRBV7-9 to TRBJ1-4; no clear D. Trimming took 3 bases from V and 6 from J, leaving 2 bases between them. The length of the CDR3 is 11 residues. CDR1 and CDR2 (germline): SEHNR, FQNEAQ (reference sequence). The CDR3 DNA is TGTGCCAGCAGCTTTTATGAAAAACTGTTTTTT. The encoded protein is CASSFYEKLFF.

This clone was observed once. The chain uses TRBV5-1 and TRBJ2-1, with TRBD1 matching 8 bases. The CDR3 has 14 amino acids. V lost 1 base and J lost 9; bases outside the gene matches: 6. CDR1 is SGHRS, CDR2 YFSETQ, per germline. The CDR3, as DNA: TGCGCCAGCAGCTTGAGGACAGGGACGAGTGAGCAGTTCTTC. It is translated as CASSLRTGTSEQFF.

The rearrangement joins TRBV5-1 to TRBJ2-3; the D gene could be TRBD1 or TRBD2 (5 bases each). The CDR3 loop spans 16 amino acids. Germline values: CDR1 SGHRS, CDR2 YFSETQ. The V and J ends lost 0 bases and 0 bases respectively, with 11 bases between them. CDR3 coding DNA: TGCGCCAGCAGCTTGGTGGGGGACCCTAGCACAGATACGCAGTATTTT. Its protein product is CASSLVGDPSTDTQYF. The whole variable domain, remainder taken from reference TRBV5-1 and TRBJ2-3, is KAGVTQTPRYLIKTRGQQVTLSCSPISGHRSVSWYQQTPGQGLQFLFEYFSETQRNKGNFPGRFSGRQFSNSRSEMNVSTLELGDSALYLCASSLVGDPSTDTQYFGPGTRLTVL.

This clone has a single count. The V call is TRBV2, the J call TRBJ2-5; 7 bases are shared with TRBD2. Trimming took 8 bases from V and 1 from J; bases not matched to a gene: 4. Germline V lookup: CDR1 SNHLY, CDR2 FYNNEI. There are 13 residues in the CDR3. Here the CDR3 reads CASGGVSQETQYF. Written as DNA, the CDR3 is TGTGCCAGCGGGGGGGTCTCCCAAGAGACCCAGTACTTC. Drawing the rest from reference TRBV2 and TRBJ2-5, the complete variable domain is EPEVTQTPSHQVTQMGQEVILRCVPISNHLYFYWYRQILGQKVEFLVSFYNNEISEKSEIFDDQFSVERPDGSNFTLKIRSTKLEDSAMYFCASGGVSQETQYFGPGTRLLVL.

This clone was counted a single time. A far larger clone is a single base away, which makes a read error likely. V gene TRBV5-1 combines with J gene TRBJ2-7; D gene ambiguous. The CDR3 spans 13 residues. CDR1 is SGHRS and CDR2 is YFSETQ in the germline V gene. CDR3: CASNLGPHYEQYF. The CDR3 nucleotides are TGCGCCAGCAACTTGGGCCCCCACTACGAGCAGTACTTC.

The chain combines TRBV2 with TRBJ1-2; 7 bases are shared with TRBD1. Trimming removed 5 bases from V and 4 bases from J; junction bases left unmatched: 10. The CDR3 covers 15 residues. CDR1 and CDR2 (germline): SNHLY, FYNNEI. CDR3 coding DNA: TGTGCCAGCAGTCCACTCCGAGACAGGGCCTATGGCTACACCTTC. Translated, it gives CASSPLRDRAYGYTF.

The chain carries TRBV15 and TRBJ1-5; unclear D gene. Germline CDR1 reads LNHNV; CDR2 reads YYDKDF (reference sequence). The CDR3 contains 15 residues. Trimming cost V 0 bases and J 4 bases, with 10 bases left between them. The CDR3: CATSRDARENQPQHF. The CDR3 DNA reads TGTGCCACCAGCAGAGATGCGAGAGAGAATCAGCCCCAGCATTTT.

The chain carries TRBV27 and TRBJ1-2; D is possibly TRBD1 (6 bases). The CDR3 runs to 13 residues. Looked up from germline, CDR1 is MNHEY and CDR2 is SMNVEV (reference sequence). Trimming removed 3 bases at V and 8 bases at J, with 13 bases between. This CDR3 reads CASSFLQGDGYTF. As DNA, the CDR3 is TGTGCCAGCAGTTTTTTACAGGGAGACGGCTACACCTTC.

The rearrangement uses TRBV4-1 and TRBJ2-5, with TRBD2 as a possible D gene (6 bases). The CDR3 has 17 amino acids. Trimming took off 1 base at V and 4 bases at J, with 19 bases between the two ends. Per the germline V gene, CDR1 is MGHRA and CDR2 is YSYEKL. In DNA, the CDR3 is TGCGCCAGCAGCCAAGCCCCCTTAGCGGCGTCTGGAGAGACCCAGTACTTC. Its protein product is CASSQAPLAASGETQYF.

As regards this clone: One base separates it from a far larger clone, so it is likely a read error. V usage is TRBV29-1 and J usage is TRBJ2-3; TRBD1 matches 8 bases. V dropped 5 bases and J dropped 7; count of bases not matched to a gene: 17. The germline V gene has CDR1 SQVTM and CDR2 ANQGSEA. This CDR3 is 16 amino acids long. The CDR3 DNA follows: TGCAGCGTTCCCGCCCCAGGGGGCCTGTTTTCATATACGCAGTATTTT. Its protein product is CSVPAPGGLFSYTQYF.

With respect to this clone: The junction does not match germline at one end; this may be a read error. The rearrangement links TRBV6-6 to TRBJ1-1; no clear D. The CDR3 length is 13 residues. Germline V gene sequence: CDR1 MNHNY, CDR2 SVGAGI (reference sequence). For the CDR3, the DNA is TGTACCAGCAGTCTAACAGAGAACACTGAAGCTTTCTTT. Translated, it gives CTSSLTENTEAFF.

This clone was detected many times. Within the sample, other DNA sequences also encode this same CDR3. The V gene is TRBV11-2, the J gene TRBJ2-1; D unresolved. The CDR3 loop spans 12 amino acids. Trimming pared 1 base from V and 5 bases from J, leaving 3 bases between. The germline V gene has CDR1 SGHAT and CDR2 FQNNGV. In nucleotides, the CDR3 is TGTGCCAGCAGCTTAGTTCACAATGAGCAGTTCTTC. Amino acid sequence: CASSLVHNEQFF. Looking up the rest from reference TRBV11-2 and TRBJ2-1 gives the full variable domain: EAGVAQSPRYKIIEKRQSVAFWCNPISGHATLYWYQQILGQGPKLLIQFQNNGVVDDSQLPKDRFSAERLKGVDSTLKIQPAKLEDSAVYLCASSLVHNEQFFGPGTRLTVL.

Turning to this clone: A far larger clone is only one base removed, so a read error is likely. V is TRBV6-5 and J is TRBJ2-7, with a tentative D call TRBD2 (5 bases). The germline V and J ends were trimmed by 5 bases and 3 bases, with 8 bases remaining between them. CDR1 and CDR2 from the germline V gene are MNHEY and SVGAGI. The CDR3 loop spans 12 amino acids. As DNA, the CDR3 is TGTGCCAGCAGTCGACGGGGCTACGAGCAGTACTTC. Translated: CASSRRGYEQYF.